Described below is a single T cell receptor beta chain sequence and its context. The antigen remains unidentified. The sample comes from a study of T cells in Graves' hyperthyroidism and ophthalmopathy. Findings of the study overall: Blood samples included most of the expanded thyroid clonotypes exceeding 0.001. Model-based prediction identified ophthalmopathy a median 6.5 months prior to its onset.

V shed 5 bases and J 3 bases; nucleotides not matched to a gene: 7. CDR3 length: 17 residues. Germline V gives CDR1 SGHTA, CDR2 FQGTGA. TCR beta CDR3 sequences were amplified from RNA transcripts. When the TCR CDR3 underwent first-round RT-PCR, the HTBI primer set was used. TCRdb recomputed calls from the multiplex PCR reads with MiXCR, one row per CDR3 protein. Of around 290,000 distinct CDR3 sequences in the sample, roughly an eighth were seen once. The chain joins TRBV7-3 to TRBJ2-6; 10 nucleotides line up with TRBD1. This TCR was sampled from a woman in her thirties or forties with Graves' hyperthyroidism. Sequences were obtained from blood. The CDR3 region is CASSPGQGGGGANVLTF. CDR3 sequence (DNA): TGTGCCAGCAGCCCCGGACAGGGGGGAGGTGGGGCCAACGTCCTGACTTTC.